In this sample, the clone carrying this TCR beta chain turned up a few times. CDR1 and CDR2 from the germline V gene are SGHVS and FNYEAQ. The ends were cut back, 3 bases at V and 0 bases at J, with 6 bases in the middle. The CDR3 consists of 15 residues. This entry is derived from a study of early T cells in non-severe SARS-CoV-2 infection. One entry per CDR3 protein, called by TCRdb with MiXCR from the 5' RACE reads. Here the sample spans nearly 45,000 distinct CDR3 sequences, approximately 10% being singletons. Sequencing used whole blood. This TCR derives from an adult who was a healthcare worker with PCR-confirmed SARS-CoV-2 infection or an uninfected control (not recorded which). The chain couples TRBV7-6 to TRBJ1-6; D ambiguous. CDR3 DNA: TGTGCCAGCAGCTTGAGGAGCTCCTATAATTCACCCCTCCACTTT. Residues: CASSLRSSYNSPLHF.